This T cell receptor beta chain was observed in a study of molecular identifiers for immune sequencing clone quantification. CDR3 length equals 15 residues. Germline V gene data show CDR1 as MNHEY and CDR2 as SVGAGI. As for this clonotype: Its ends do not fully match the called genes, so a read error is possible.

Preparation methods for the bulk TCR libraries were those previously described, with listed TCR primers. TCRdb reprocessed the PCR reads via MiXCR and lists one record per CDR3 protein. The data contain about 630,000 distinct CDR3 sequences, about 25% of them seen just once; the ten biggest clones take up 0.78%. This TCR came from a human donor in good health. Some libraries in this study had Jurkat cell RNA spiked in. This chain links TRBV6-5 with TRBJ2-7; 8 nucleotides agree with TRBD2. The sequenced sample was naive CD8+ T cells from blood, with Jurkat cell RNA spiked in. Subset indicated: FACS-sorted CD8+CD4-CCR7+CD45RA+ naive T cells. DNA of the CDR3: TGTGCCAGCAGTTACGAGGGCGGGAGGCCCTACGAGCGGTACTTC. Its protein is CASSYEGGRPYERYF.